The entry below gives a single T cell receptor beta chain sequence along with its context. The antigen remains undetermined. The data are from a study of response to subunit inactivated influenza vaccine. Whole-study results and caveats: It was the authors' suggestion that each seasonal influenza vaccination recruits few new T cells.

TCRdb analysed the RT-PCR reads with MiXCR anew, one entry per CDR3 protein. This sample has over 800,000 distinct CDR3 sequences; roughly 20% occur once, and the top ten carry roughly a tenth. Unmatched junction bases numbered 6, after V lost 3 bases and J lost 0 bases. CDR3 length: 19 residues. Germline CDR1 MDHEN, CDR2 SYDVKM. The starting material was PBMCs from blood, obtained roughly 5 days after vaccination. The sequence was collected from a man between 50 and 59 years old who received an inactivated influenza vaccine. The V and J genes are TRBV28 and TRBJ2-2; 14 bases agree with TRBD2. The chain's CDR3 is CASSFPRLAGGTNTGELFF. DNA for the CDR3: TGTGCCAGCAGTTTTCCGAGACTAGCGGGAGGGACGAACACCGGGGAGCTGTTTTTT. Filled out from reference TRBV28 and TRBJ2-2, the complete variable domain reads DVKVTQSSRYLVKRTGEKVFLECVQDMDHENMFWYRQDPGLGLRLIYFSYDVKMKEKGDIPEGYSVSREKKERFSLILESASTNQTSMYLCASSFPRLAGGTNTGELFFGEGSRLTVL.